This is a list of T cell receptor beta chains from one sample in a study of T cell responses to AZD1222 COVID-19 vaccine. Method: immunoSEQ multiplex PCR; TCRdb's copy keeps in-frame clones and lacks some. The top ten clones hold 9.5% to 13% of a sample with tens of thousands of clones, about 90% of them seen once. Sequencing used peripheral blood, obtained 28 days after the second AZD1222 dose. Receptors were obtained from an adult who received the AZD1222 COVID-19 vaccine. CDR3s include the opening cysteine and the closing phenylalanine or tryptophan. The D gene is left open where the match is weak. Clone sizes are given selectively: once, few, many, or a class where the clone is expanded.

v_call	d_call	j_call	clone_size	cdr3_nt	cdr3_aa
TRBV5-1	NA	TRBJ1-1	NA	TGCGCCAGCAGCTTGATGGGGGGAGACGCTGAAGCTTTCTTT	CASSLMGGDAEAFF
TRBV18	NA	TRBJ1-6	NA	TGTGCCAGCTCACCACTGGACCATCAAAACTCACCCCTCCACTTT	CASSPLDHQNSPLHF
TRBV7-6	TRBD2	TRBJ2-5	NA	TGTGCCAGCAGTCCAGGGACTAGCGGGTTAGAGACCCAGTACTTC	CASSPGTSGLETQYF
TRBV7-6	NA	TRBJ1-1	NA	TGTGCCAGCAGCCCGCGGAGGCGGCAGAACACTGAAGCTTTCTTT	CASSPRRRQNTEAFF
TRBV28	NA	TRBJ2-1	NA	TGTGCCAGCAGGCAACAGGGATATCGCAATGAGCAGTTCTTC	CASRQQGYRNEQFF
TRBV11-2	TRBD1	TRBJ2-7	NA	TGTGCCAGCAGCGGCCGGGACAGGGTTGTCGAGCAGTACTTC	CASSGRDRVVEQYF
TRBV6-6	NA	TRBJ1-1	NA	TGTGCCAGCACCAACGGGGGATTGAACACTGAAGCTTTCTTT	CASTNGGLNTEAFF
TRBV28	TRBD2	TRBJ2-3	NA	TGTGCCAGCAAAATAGCGGGAGATGGCACAGATACGCAGTATTTT	CASKIAGDGTDTQYF
TRBV5-6	TRBD2	TRBJ2-3	NA	TGTGCCAGCAGCTTGTCTGGTGCGGGAGCGATCACAGATACGCAGTATTTT	CASSLSGAGAITDTQYF
TRBV18	TRBD1	TRBJ1-5	NA	TGTGCCAGCTCACCAGGGACAGGGACCAATCAGCCCCAGCATTTT	CASSPGTGTNQPQHF
TRBV3-1/TRBV3-2	NA	TRBJ1-5	NA	TGTGCCAGCAGCCAAGCCCCACAAGGGGGACAGCCCCAGCATTTT	CASSQAPQGGQPQHF
TRBV10-2	TRBD1	TRBJ2-1	NA	TGCGCCAGCAGTCCCCAGACAGGGGTTAATACCAATGAGCAGTTCTTC	CASSPQTGVNTNEQFF
TRBV7-3	NA	TRBJ1-6	once	TGTGCCAGCAGCTTAGAGTCTGGAAATTCACCCCTCCACTTT	CASSLESGNSPLHF
TRBV24-1	TRBD2	TRBJ2-1	NA	TGTGCCACCAGTGATTTGCCGAGGACTAGCGCTAGCTCCTACAATGAGCAGTTCTTC	CATSDLPRTSASSYNEQFF
TRBV14	TRBD1	TRBJ2-3	NA	TGTGCCAGCAGCCAAGATCCAGGGGGCCTTACGGATACGCAGTATTTT	CASSQDPGGLTDTQYF
TRBV11-2	NA	TRBJ1-6	NA	TGTGCCAGCAGCTTAGGGAGGGGGGCTAAGTCACCCCTCCACTTT	CASSLGRGAKSPLHF
TRBV12-5	NA	TRBJ1-2	NA	TGTGCTAGTGGTTTGGAGACCAGTCCTCAGTTTAACTATGGCTACACCTTC	CASGLETSPQFNYGYTF
TRBV7-6	TRBD1	TRBJ2-7	NA	TGTGCCAGCAGCTTAGCAGCGACAGGGATAGAGCAGTACTTC	CASSLAATGIEQYF
TRBV19	NA	TRBJ1-5	few	TGTGCCAGTAGGGACCCTTCCGGGAGTCAGCCCCAGCATTTT	CASRDPSGSQPQHF
TRBV19	NA	TRBJ2-5	NA	TGTGCCAGTACCGACAGGGTTAGCGGGGAGACCCAGTACTTC	CASTDRVSGETQYF
TRBV19	TRBD1	TRBJ2-7	NA	TGTGCCAGTAGTAGTCCGGGACAGGCAATGTACGAGCAGTACTTC	CASSSPGQAMYEQYF
TRBV5-1	TRBD1	TRBJ2-2	NA	TGCGCCAGCAGCCCCCAGGGGGTAACCGGGGAGCTGTTTTTT	CASSPQGVTGELFF
TRBV21-1	NA	TRBJ1-1	NA	TGTGCCAGCAGCAAAAGGGAGAGGGACACCCGAGAAGCTTTCTTT	CASSKRERDTREAFF
TRBV7-8	NA	TRBJ1-1	NA	TGTGCCAGCAGCTTAGTTATCCTGAACACTGAAGCTTTCTTT	CASSLVILNTEAFF
TRBV18	NA	TRBJ2-5	once	TGTGCCAGCTCACGATCGCCAGGGCGGGGGCTCCAAGAGACCCAGTACTTC	CASSRSPGRGLQETQYF
TRBV5-1	TRBD1	TRBJ1-2	NA	TGCGCCAGCAGCTTGGCGGGCAGGGGGTATGGCTACACCTTC	CASSLAGRGYGYTF
TRBV4-2	NA	TRBJ2-3	NA	TGTGCCAGCAGCCAAGATCCCAACACAGATACGCAGTATTTT	CASSQDPNTDTQYF
TRBV29-1	TRBD2	TRBJ2-5	NA	TGCAGCGTAGCAAGGACTAGTTATGAAGAGACCCAGTACTTC	CSVARTSYEETQYF
TRBV29-1	NA	TRBJ1-5	NA	TGCAGCGTCCGGGACTCGGTCGGGGATCAGCCCCAGCATTTT	CSVRDSVGDQPQHF